This TCR beta chain was sequenced in a study of fetal regulatory T cell absence and autoimmunity. About the study: IPEX patients had exocrine pancreas autoimmunity without clinical diabetes. Study-wide findings and caveats: The oligoclonal enrichment was interpreted as supporting antigen-driven pancreatic autoimmunity before birth in IPEX syndrome. Pancreas TCRs were oligoclonally enriched versus cord blood, some clones over 95-fold.

The length of the CDR3 is 14 residues. The ends lost 2 bases at V and 4 bases at J; junction bases unmatched: 5. From germline, CDR1 is SGHNT and CDR2 YENEEA. This was a survey-level run. The method was immunoSEQ multiplex PCR; TCRdb's version includes in-frame clones alone and lacks a portion of them. The sample includes 95,000 or so clones, 55% to 75% seen only once; the top ten take approximately 1.9%. Concerning this clone: Its target is not known.

Sample: pancreas tissue. The chain links TRBV11-3 to TRBJ2-7; 7 bases match TRBD2. This receptor was obtained from a male donor with IPEX syndrome. The CDR3 spells CASSLLGLSYEQYF. CDR3 bases: TGTGCCAGCAGCTTATTGGGACTATCGTACGAGCAGTACTTC.